The next 18 T cell receptor beta chains were all read from a single sample in a study of control samples from healthy donors and cancer patients. Repertoires were generated with immunoSEQ multiplex PCR, while TCRdb's copy carries only in-frame clones and drops some. This table holds 65,000 to 85,000 clones, over 75% found once. Sequenced sample: PBMCs. The receptor source for this set is a woman aged 50 to 60 with head and neck cancer.

This clone was detected only once. This chain links TRBV15 with TRBJ2-6; the D is unclear. The V and J ends lost 5 bases and 2 bases respectively, with 4 bases between them. CDR1 LNHNV and CDR2 YYDKDF come from the germline V gene (reference sequence). The CDR3 is 13 amino acids. This CDR3 reads CATSLAGANVLTF. The CDR3 coding sequence is TGTGCCACCAGCTTGGCTGGGGCCAACGTCCTGACTTTC.

This clone has just one count. The CDR3 DNA reads TGTGCCAGCAGCTTGGCTAGGGGTACCTACGAGCAGTACTTC. This translates into CASSLARGTYEQYF. V gene TRBV5-6 combines with J gene TRBJ2-7; possibly TRBD1 for D (5 bases). V was pared by 0 bases and J by 2 bases, with 9 bases between. Germline values: CDR1 SGHDT, CDR2 YYEEEE. This CDR3 is built from 14 residues.

This clone was counted once. The chain employs TRBV3-1 (or the pseudogene TRBV3-2) and TRBJ2-5; D is unresolved. The CDR3 is 15 residues long. The V gene's germline CDR1 is LGHDT and CDR2 YNNKEL (reference sequence). The V and J ends lost 4 bases and 2 bases respectively, with 14 bases between them. In DNA form, the CDR3 reads TGTGCCAGCAGCCCAGCATTGGGTCAACAAGAGACCCAGTACTTC. Protein product: CASSPALGQQETQYF.

V and J are TRBV29-1 and TRBJ1-1, with D possibly TRBD1 on 5 matching bases. The V gene's germline CDR1 is SQVTM and CDR2 ANQGSEA. The CDR3 runs to 14 residues. The V gene lost 7 bases and the J gene lost 3 bases, with 18 bases spanning the gap. CDR3 sequence (DNA): TGCAGCGCCAGGCTGGGGGATCTGGACACTGAAGCTTTCTTT. Amino acids: CSARLGDLDTEAFF.

The sample holds one count of this clone. The rearrangement links TRBV2 to TRBJ2-2; D is perhaps TRBD2 (5 bases). The V gene's germline CDR1 is SNHLY and CDR2 FYNNEI. The CDR3 length is 16 residues. V lost 5 bases to trimming and J lost 4 bases, with 17 bases between them. The CDR3 loop reads CASSKDGVGATGELFF. The CDR3 bases are TGTGCCAGCAGTAAGGACGGGGTAGGCGCCACCGGGGAGCTGTTTTTT.

CDR3 in amino acids: CASSDRDRGRETQYF. The CDR3 DNA reads as TGTGCCAGCAGTGACCGGGACAGGGGACGAGAGACCCAGTACTTC. V gene TRBV25-1 combines with J gene TRBJ2-5, with 10 bases matching TRBD1. The CDR3 covers 15 residues. V was clipped by 3 bases and J by 4 bases; unmatched bases: 5. In germline, CDR1 is MGHDK, CDR2 SYGVNS.

This chain joins TRBV3-1 (or the pseudogene TRBV3-2) and TRBJ1-4, with D unresolved. V lost 1 base and J lost 5, with 8 bases in between. Germline CDR1 is LGHDT and CDR2 is YNNKEL (reference sequence). The CDR3 loop spans 14 amino acids. CDR3 in amino acids: CASSQVSGNEKLFF. The CDR3, as DNA: TGTGCCAGCAGCCAAGTTTCAGGAAATGAAAAACTGTTTTTT.

This chain joins TRBV5-5 and TRBJ2-7; possible D gene TRBD2, 6 bases. Germline loops: CDR1 SGHKS, CDR2 YYEKEE (reference sequence). The CDR3 consists of 16 residues. Trimming took off 0 bases at V and 2 bases at J, with 15 bases between the two ends. In nucleotides, the CDR3 is TGTGCCAGCAGCTTGGGGGGGGACGTGTGGCCCTACGAGCAGTACTTC. Protein product: CASSLGGDVWPYEQYF.

The chain uses TRBV3-1 (or the pseudogene TRBV3-2) and TRBJ2-2, with D possibly being TRBD1 or TRBD2 (5 bases each). Germline V gene sequence: CDR1 LGHDT, CDR2 YNNKEL (reference sequence). The CDR3 is 15 residues long. The V end was cut by 3 bases, the J end by 4 bases, with 12 bases between. CDR3 protein: CASSQGAGITGELFF. The CDR3 bases are TGTGCCAGCAGCCAGGGAGCAGGGATCACCGGGGAGCTGTTTTTT.

The chain is built from TRBV9 and TRBJ1-6; the D is unclear. Germline V CDR1 and CDR2: SGDLS, YYNGEE. This CDR3 has 15 amino acids. Trimming took off 2 bases at V and 3 bases at J, with 9 bases between the two ends. CDR3 bases: TGTGCCAGCAGCGTCCAGGAGGGCTATAATTCACCCCTCCACTTT. This codes for CASSVQEGYNSPLHF.

With regard to this clone: At one boundary the junction diverges from the germline segment, which might be a read error. This rearrangement joins TRBV7-9 to TRBJ2-2, with D unresolved. The CDR3 loop spans 17 amino acids. Germline loops: CDR1 SEHNR, CDR2 FQNEAQ (reference sequence). Here the CDR3 DNA reads TGTGTCAGCAGCTTAGGCCTAACAGATTATACCCAGCTGAGGCTGTTTTTT. Protein product: CVSSLGLTDYTQLRLFF.

CDR3 residues: CASSLRRVGTSGYNEQFF. The DNA for the CDR3 is TGTGCCAGCAGTTTAAGAAGGGTCGGGACTAGCGGCTACAATGAGCAGTTCTTC. V gene TRBV28 combines with J gene TRBJ2-1, with 11 bases identical to TRBD2. Germline values: CDR1 MDHEN, CDR2 SYDVKM. V lost 2 bases to trimming and J lost 3 bases; unmatched junction nucleotides: 9. The CDR3 is made up of 18 amino acids.

V usage is TRBV6-2 or TRBV6-3 and J usage is TRBJ2-3; 7 bases are shared with TRBD2. This CDR3 comprises 16 residues. The germline V gene has CDR1 MNHEY and CDR2 SVGEGT. The V gene end was trimmed by 2 bases and the J gene end by 0 bases; junction bases not matched to a gene: 5. As DNA, the CDR3 is TGTGCCAGCAGTTACGGTAGCGGGTCTAGCACAGATACGCAGTATTTT. It encodes CASSYGSGSSTDTQYF.

The chain is built from TRBV6-5 and TRBJ2-1; D uncertain. Germline V CDR1 and CDR2: MNHEY, SVGAGI. The CDR3 extends over 12 amino acids. Trimming left V 7 bases short and J 9 bases short, with 13 bases between. In nucleotides, the CDR3 is TGTGCCAGCAACCCCCCCACGGGTGAGCAGTTCTTC. Translated: CASNPPTGEQFF.

This rearrangement joins TRBV15 to TRBJ2-7; no definite D call. CDR3 length: 15 residues. Trimming shortened V by 1 base and J by 5 bases, and 15 bases separated the two germline ends. Germline CDR1 and CDR2: LNHNV and YYDKDF (reference sequence). The CDR3, as DNA: TGTGCCACCAGCAGAGGTGGCAGAGAAGCCCACGAGCAGTACTTC. Amino acid sequence: CATSRGGREAHEQYF.

The rearrangement uses TRBV4-1 and TRBJ1-2; no reliable D call. Germline CDR1 is MGHRA and CDR2 is YSYEKL. The CDR3 consists of 13 residues. Trimming pared 1 base from V and 4 bases from J, leaving 7 bases between. This CDR3 is CASSQVGVYGYTF. In DNA, the CDR3 is TGCGCCAGCAGCCAAGTAGGAGTCTATGGCTACACCTTC.

The J gene is TRBJ2-1, the V gene TRBV11-3; D remains ambiguous. Germline-derived CDR1 and CDR2 are SGHNT and YENEEA. The germline V and J ends were trimmed by 1 base and 10 bases, with 11 bases remaining between them. CDR3 size: 13 residues. CDR3 in amino acids: CASSLAPRYEQFF. The DNA for the CDR3 is TGTGCCAGCAGCTTAGCGCCAAGATACGAGCAGTTCTTC.

Remarks on this clone: Other nucleotide sequences in the sample specify the same CDR3. This rearrangement joins TRBV19 to TRBJ1-5; TRBD1 might be the D (5 bases). The V gene's germline CDR1 is LNHDA and CDR2 SQIVND (reference sequence). The length of the CDR3 is 17 residues. The V gene lost 5 bases and the J gene lost 1 base, with 18 bases spanning the gap. The CDR3, as DNA: TGTGCCAGTAGTCGTCAGGGCGGTTATCGGAGCAATCAGCCCCAGCATTTT. It yields the protein CASSRQGGYRSNQPQHF.